These 30 T cell receptor beta chains share one sample of origin, sequenced in a study of CD8 T cells in ankylosing spondylitis. Study findings and constraints: Seemingly characteristic of ankylosing spondylitis blood was a TCR beta motif consisting of about 8 highly homologous variants.

Their antigens remain unidentified. TCRdb reanalysed the 5' RACE reads using MiXCR and keeps one entry per CDR3 protein. The sample holds some 800,000 distinct CDR3 sequences, about 12% seen once. The sequencing input was blood, either unsorted or a sorted T cell fraction (not recorded which). These receptor sequences come from a male donor with ankylosing spondylitis.

CDR3 coding DNA: TGTGCCAGCAGCCTCGGGAACCTCTGCGAGCAGTACTTC. Translation: CASSLGNLCEQYF. This chain connects TRBV5-6 to TRBJ2-7; D possibly corresponds to TRBD2 (5 bases). V was clipped by 4 bases and J by 6 bases, with 14 bases between them. There are 13 residues in the CDR3. Germline V gene lookup returns CDR1 SGHDT and CDR2 YYEEEE.

This clonotype has more than one count but fewer than ten. The gene calls are TRBV7-2 and TRBJ2-7; D gene unclear. The CDR3 is 15 residues long. Germline values: CDR1 SGHTA, CDR2 FQGNSA. Trimming took off 1 base at V and 7 bases at J, with 17 bases between the two ends. CDR3 bases: TGTGCCAGCAGCTTAGTCGGCAGTACGGTCGTGGAGCAGTACTTC. Translating gives CASSLVGSTVVEQYF. The whole variable domain, filled in from reference TRBV7-2 and TRBJ2-7, reads GAGVSQSPSNKVTEKGKDVELRCDPISGHTALYWYRQSLGQGLEFLIYFQGNSAPDKSGLPSDRFSAERTGGSVSTLTIQRTQQEDSAVYLCASSLVGSTVVEQYFGPGTRLTVT.

This clonotype was counted ten times or more. The chain uses TRBV20-1 and TRBJ2-1; TRBD2 is a possible D gene (5 bases). The length of the CDR3 is 13 residues. V was clipped by 6 bases and J by 7 bases, with 16 bases between them. Germline V gives CDR1 DFQATT, CDR2 SNEGSKA (reference sequence). CDR3 nucleotide sequence: TGCAGTGCATCGAGCCCGGACTTTAATGAGCAGTTCTTC. This encodes CSASSPDFNEQFF.

The chain uses TRBV7-2 and TRBJ1-3; D is possibly TRBD1 (5 bases). The V end lost 3 bases, the J end lost 2 bases, and 11 bases lay between the germline ends. CDR3 length: 15 amino acids. Germline V gives CDR1 SGHTA, CDR2 FQGNSA. CDR3 region: CASSLQGMAGNTIYF. CDR3 sequence (DNA): TGTGCCAGCAGCTTGCAGGGTATGGCTGGAAACACCATATATTTT.

J is TRBJ2-3 and V is TRBV7-3; TRBD2 might be the D (5 bases). This CDR3 comprises 15 residues. CDR1 SGHTA and CDR2 FQGTGA come from the germline V gene. V lost 3 bases to trimming and J lost 0 bases, with 10 bases between them. CDR3 DNA: TGTGCCAGCAGCTTTAAGGGCGGGAGCACAGATACGCAGTATTTT. Protein: CASSFKGGSTDTQYF.

There are a few counts of this clonotype. V and J are TRBV6-2 or TRBV6-3 and TRBJ2-5; D may correspond to TRBD1 or TRBD2 (5 bases each). The CDR3 sequence is 13 residues long. Germline CDR1 reads MNHEY; CDR2 reads SVGEGT. Trimming stripped 8 bases from V and 5 bases from J, with 15 bases between. CDR3 sequence (DNA): TGTGCCAGCTCCCGGGACCCACGGGAGACCCAGTACTTC. Its protein is CASSRDPRETQYF.

About this clonotype itself: This may come from a read error, since a much larger clone is one base off. Lacking the conserved final phenylalanine or tryptophan, this CDR3 likely reflects a read error. V is TRBV29-1 and J is TRBJ1-4; D remains unclear. V was shortened by 4 bases and J by 6 bases, with 15 bases between the two germline ends. Germline V gene sequence: CDR1 SQVTM, CDR2 ANQGSEA. This CDR3 comprises 14 residues. CDR3 protein: CSVVSGVRYEKLFS. The CDR3 DNA sequence: TGCAGCGTTGTATCCGGGGTGCGATATGAAAAACTGTTTTCT.

A few counts support this clonotype. The chain links TRBV6-5 to TRBJ2-7; D might be TRBD2 (5 bases). The germline CDR1 and CDR2 sequences are MNHEY and SVGAGI. This CDR3 has 14 amino acids. Trimming pared 2 bases from V and 3 bases from J, leaving 11 bases between. CDR3 residues: CASSYIEGIYEQYF. CDR3 bases: TGTGCCAGCAGTTACATCGAGGGCATCTACGAGCAGTACTTC.

The rearrangement links TRBV2 to TRBJ2-5; TRBD1 agrees at 7 bases. This CDR3 has 13 residues. Germline V gene data show CDR1 as SNHLY and CDR2 as FYNNEI. The trim removed 7 bases at V and 7 bases at J, leaving 9 bases unmatched. CDR3 protein: CASNLQGRVTQYF. The CDR3 DNA is TGTGCCAGCAACCTACAGGGGCGGGTGACCCAGTACTTC.

This clonotype has at least ten counts. V gene TRBV5-1 combines with J gene TRBJ2-7; 12 bases agree with TRBD1. Germline assignment: CDR1 SGHRS and CDR2 YFSETQ. The CDR3 is 14 amino acids. J was trimmed by 6 bases and V by 3 bases; bases with no gene match: 4. CDR3 nucleotides: TGCGCCAGCAGCTCTGGGACAGGGGGCCGCGAGCAGTACTTC. It codes for CASSSGTGGREQYF.

This clonotype was seen many times. This chain links TRBV5-1 with TRBJ2-3; 7 bases agree with TRBD1. This CDR3 has 16 amino acids. Germline CDR1 reads SGHRS; CDR2 reads YFSETQ. The junction had 11 bases not matched to a gene; V was cut back by 3 bases and J by 4 bases. The CDR3 DNA reads TGCGCCAGCAGCTCCCTCTCACAGGGGCGCGCAGATACGCAGTATTTT. Translated: CASSSLSQGRADTQYF.

This chain connects TRBV20-1 to TRBJ1-6; D is possibly TRBD1 (5 bases). Germline-derived CDR1 and CDR2 are DFQATT and SNEGSKA (reference sequence). Trimming left V 1 base short and J 8 bases short, with 12 bases between. This CDR3 spans 14 amino acids. The DNA for the CDR3 is TGCAGTGCTAGAGGGGGGGGTTGGGATTCACCCCTCCACTTT. This encodes CSARGGGWDSPLHF.

This clonotype was counted between two and nine times. The V call is TRBV5-6, the J call TRBJ2-5; D is tentatively TRBD1 or TRBD2 (5 bases each). The germline gives CDR1 SGHDT, CDR2 YYEEEE. V was trimmed by 1 base and J by 2 bases, leaving 12 bases between them. The CDR3 extends over 15 amino acids. For the CDR3, the DNA is TGTGCCAGCAGCTTGACAGGAGGAAGTCAAGAGACCCAGTACTTC. This sequence encodes CASSLTGGSQETQYF.

The table lists this clonotype with many counts. V usage is TRBV5-1 and J usage is TRBJ1-1; maybe TRBD1 (5 bases). Germline V gene data show CDR1 as SGHRS and CDR2 as YFSETQ. The CDR3 runs 15 residues. V lost 3 bases to trimming and J lost 5 bases, with 17 bases between them. The CDR3 coding sequence is TGCGCCAGCAGCTGGGGGAGCCCAAGGCTGACTGAAGCTTTCTTT. It encodes CASSWGSPRLTEAFF.

This clonotype was observed a handful of times. The CDR3 coding sequence is TGCAGTGCTAGTTACAGGTTGTATGGCTACACCTTC. Its translation: CSASYRLYGYTF. The chain combines TRBV20-1 with TRBJ1-2; D perhaps matches TRBD1 (5 bases). V lost 3 bases to trimming and J lost 5 bases, with 10 bases between them. The CDR3 length is 12 residues. Looked up from germline, CDR1 is DFQATT and CDR2 is SNEGSKA (reference sequence).

The J gene is TRBJ2-1, the V gene TRBV10-3; D perhaps matches TRBD1 (5 bases). Germline CDR1 and CDR2: ENHRY and SYGVKD. This CDR3 spans 18 amino acids. Trimming shortened V by 2 bases and J by 5 bases, and 22 bases separated the two germline ends. The CDR3: CAISEPTKGPLPHNEQFF. CDR3 nucleotides: TGTGCCATCAGTGAGCCAACGAAGGGGCCCCTCCCCCACAATGAGCAGTTCTTC.

This clonotype was counted a few times. In DNA, the CDR3 is TGTGCCAGCAGCGTAGGACTGGCCTGGAACACTGAAGCTTTCTTT. Translation: CASSVGLAWNTEAFF. The J gene is TRBJ1-1, the V gene TRBV9, with D hard to call. Trimming stripped 0 bases from V and 1 base from J, with 10 bases between. Germline V gene sequence: CDR1 SGDLS, CDR2 YYNGEE. CDR3 length: 15 residues.

The chain combines TRBV4-2 with TRBJ2-7, with D possibly being TRBD1 (6 bases). This CDR3 is built from 13 residues. V dropped 8 bases and J dropped 6 bases, with 17 bases sitting between them. The germline V gene has CDR1 LGHNA and CDR2 YNFKEQ. This chain's CDR3 is CASGLGHLGEQYF. In DNA, the CDR3 is TGTGCCAGCGGCCTGGGACACCTCGGCGAGCAGTACTTC.

This chain connects TRBV7-2 to TRBJ2-3; 7 bases are a match to TRBD2. With 3 bases clipped from V and 0 bases from J, the junction kept 6 bases outside the gene matches. From germline, CDR1 is SGHTA and CDR2 FQGNSA. This CDR3 is 16 amino acids long. CDR3 sequence reads: CASSFVGGSSTDTQYF. CDR3 in DNA: TGTGCCAGCAGCTTCGTCGGCGGGAGTAGCACAGATACGCAGTATTTT.

The chain recombines TRBV5-1 with TRBJ2-5; weak D call: TRBD1 (6 bases). This CDR3 contains 16 residues. Germline V lookup: CDR1 SGHRS, CDR2 YFSETQ. V dropped 4 bases and J dropped 5 bases, with 21 bases sitting between them. CDR3 in amino acids: CASSLWGQEYKETQYF. The CDR3 DNA reads TGCGCCAGCAGCCTTTGGGGGCAGGAGTATAAGGAGACCCAGTACTTC.

This clonotype was detected only a few times. The chain links TRBV5-1 to TRBJ1-1; tentative D call: TRBD1 (6 bases). Looked up from germline, CDR1 is SGHRS and CDR2 is YFSETQ. This CDR3 has 14 amino acids. Trimming took 4 bases from V and 1 from J, leaving 11 bases between them. The CDR3 nucleotides read TGCGCCAGCAGCCCCGGACAGCAGAACACTGAAGCTTTCTTT. Its translation: CASSPGQQNTEAFF.

This clonotype was recorded a few times. The J gene is TRBJ2-7, the V gene TRBV3-1; D is ambiguous. The CDR3 runs 14 residues. The germline gives CDR1 LGHDT, CDR2 YNNKEL (reference sequence). The V gene lost 0 bases and the J gene lost 7 bases, with 13 bases spanning the gap. This chain's CDR3 is CASSQEAPEGEQYF. CDR3 in DNA: TGTGCCAGCAGCCAAGAGGCACCCGAAGGTGAGCAGTACTTC.

This sequence joins TRBV7-9 and TRBJ2-7, with D tentatively TRBD1 or TRBD2 (5 bases each). The V end was cut by 5 bases, the J end by 6 bases, with 20 bases between. The CDR3 contains 15 residues. Per germline, CDR1 SEHNR and CDR2 FQNEAQ (reference sequence). The CDR3 region has the DNA TGTGCCAGCAGCGACATACGGGAAGGGGTCGGCGAGCAGTACTTC. Translating it yields CASSDIREGVGEQYF. Using reference TRBV7-9 and TRBJ2-7 for the parts outside the CDR3, the full variable domain is DTGVSQNPRHKITKRGQNVTFRCDPISEHNRLYWYRQTLGQGPEFLTYFQNEAQLEKSRLLSDRFSAERPKGSFSTLEIQRTEQGDSAMYLCASSDIREGVGEQYFGPGTRLTVT.

In this sample, this clonotype turned up a few times. The chain carries TRBV20-1 and TRBJ2-3; a weak D match, TRBD2 (5 bases). The germline V gene encodes CDR1 DFQATT and CDR2 SNEGSKA (reference sequence). Trimming stripped 3 bases from V and 0 bases from J, with 10 bases between. CDR3 length: 14 amino acids. CDR3 sequence reads: CSASRTASTDTQYF. The CDR3, as DNA: TGCAGTGCTAGCAGGACTGCTAGCACAGATACGCAGTATTTT.

This sequence joins TRBV20-1 and TRBJ2-5; D not certain. The CDR3 extends over 14 amino acids. Germline loops: CDR1 DFQATT, CDR2 SNEGSKA (reference sequence). V was trimmed by 0 bases and J by 1 base, leaving 9 bases between them. The CDR3 here is CSARECVAQETQYF. Written as DNA, the CDR3 is TGCAGTGCTAGAGAGTGTGTGGCCCAAGAGACCCAGTACTTC.

This sequence joins TRBV7-1 and TRBJ2-1; 16 nucleotides line up with TRBD2. TRBV7-1 carries the ORF label, with uncertain function. CDR3 length: 22 residues. V dropped 3 bases and J dropped 8; count of bases not matched to a gene: 22. The CDR3: CASSSRPGLAGGPSSWSDEQFF. In DNA form, the CDR3 reads TGTGCCAGCAGCTCTCGTCCGGGACTAGCGGGAGGGCCGTCTTCATGGTCGGATGAGCAGTTCTTC.

V gene TRBV4-1 combines with J gene TRBJ1-5, with D maybe TRBD1 (6 bases). V lost 8 bases, J lost 3 bases, and 17 bases lay in between. The germline CDR1 and CDR2 sequences are MGHRA and YSYEKL. The CDR3 spans 15 residues. DNA of the CDR3: TGCGCCAGCGCCGCGACAGGAATCAACAATCAGCCCCAGCATTTT. Translation gives CASAATGINNQPQHF.

This clonotype turned up a few times. The chain employs TRBV7-2 and TRBJ1-2, with D unclear. CDR1 is SGHTA and CDR2 is FQGNSA in the germline V gene. This CDR3 contains 13 residues. Between the trimmed V and J ends, which lost 2 bases and 3 bases, there was a span of 7 bases. This chain's CDR3 is CASSLFGDYGYTF. CDR3 nucleotide sequence: TGTGCCAGCAGCTTATTCGGGGACTATGGCTACACCTTC.

This clonotype was seen repeatedly, ten times or more. The chain recombines TRBV18 with TRBJ1-1; D possibly corresponds to TRBD1 (5 bases). Germline CDR1 reads KGHSH; CDR2 reads LQKENI. Trimming pared 3 bases from V and 1 base from J, leaving 15 bases between. CDR3 size: 16 residues. The DNA for the CDR3 is TGTGCCAGCTCACCGGGAGTCGGGCAGGGGAACACTGAAGCTTTCTTT. It translates to CASSPGVGQGNTEAFF. The full variable domain, in which reference TRBV18 and TRBJ1-1 provide the parts outside the CDR3, is NAGVMQNPRHLVRRRGQEARLRCSPMKGHSHVYWYRQLPEEGLKFMVYLQKENIIDESGMPKERFSAEFPKEGPSILRIQQVVRGDSAAYFCASSPGVGQGNTEAFFGQGTRLTVV.

This clonotype came up a few times. The CDR3: CASSRRGRIHQPQHF. In nucleotides, the CDR3 is TGTGCCAGCAGTCGCAGGGGGCGCATTCATCAGCCCCAGCATTTT. The chain joins TRBV6-1 to TRBJ1-5, with 8 bases matching TRBD1. The CDR3 extends over 15 amino acids. Germline V gene data show CDR1 as MNHNS and CDR2 as SASEGT. Trimming took 5 bases from V and 5 from J; bases not matched to a gene: 8.